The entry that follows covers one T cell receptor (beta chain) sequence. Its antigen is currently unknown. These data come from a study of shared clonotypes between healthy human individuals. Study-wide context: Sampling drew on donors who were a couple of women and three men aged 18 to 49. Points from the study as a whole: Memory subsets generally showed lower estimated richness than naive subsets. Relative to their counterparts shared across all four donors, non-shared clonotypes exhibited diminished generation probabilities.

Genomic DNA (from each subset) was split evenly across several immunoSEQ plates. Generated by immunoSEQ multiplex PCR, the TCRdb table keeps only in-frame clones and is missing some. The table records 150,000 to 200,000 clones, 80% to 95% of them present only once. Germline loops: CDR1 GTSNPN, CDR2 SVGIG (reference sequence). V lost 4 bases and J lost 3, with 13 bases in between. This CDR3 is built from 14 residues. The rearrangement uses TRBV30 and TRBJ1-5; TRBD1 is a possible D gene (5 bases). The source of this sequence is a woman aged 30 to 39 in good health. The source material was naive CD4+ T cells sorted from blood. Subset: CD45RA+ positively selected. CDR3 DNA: TGTGCCTGGAATTCTGGGGCGGACAATCAGCCCCAGCATTTT. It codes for CAWNSGADNQPQHF.